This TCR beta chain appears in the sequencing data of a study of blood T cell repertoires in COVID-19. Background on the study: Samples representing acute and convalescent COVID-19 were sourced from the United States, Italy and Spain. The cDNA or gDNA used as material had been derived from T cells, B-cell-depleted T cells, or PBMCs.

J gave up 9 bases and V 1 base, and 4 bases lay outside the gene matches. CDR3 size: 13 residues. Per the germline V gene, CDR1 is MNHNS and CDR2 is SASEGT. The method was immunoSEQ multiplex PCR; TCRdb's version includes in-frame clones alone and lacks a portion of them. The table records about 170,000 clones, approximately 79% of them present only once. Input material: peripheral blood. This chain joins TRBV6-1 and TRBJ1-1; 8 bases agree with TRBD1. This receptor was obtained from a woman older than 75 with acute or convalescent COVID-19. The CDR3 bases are TGTGCCAGCAGTGAAGGGTCAGGGGGCCAAGCTTTCTTT. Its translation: CASSEGSGGQAFF.